This TCR beta chain was found in a study of CD8 T cells in ankylosing spondylitis. Study findings and constraints: From matched ankylosing spondylitis synovial fluid, disease-linked clones were reportedly recovered at significantly enriched levels. A motif of 7 to 9 highly homologous TCR beta variants was seen as apparently characteristic of ankylosing spondylitis blood. Several of the motif variants were reported before in synovial fluid and blood from reactive arthritis. Disease-associated clonotypes exhibited CD8+ identity and were relatively infrequent in peripheral blood.

TCRdb reanalysed the 5' RACE reads using MiXCR and keeps one entry per CDR3 protein. The repertoire holds some 85,000 distinct CDR3 sequences, with roughly 9% as singletons. There are a few counts of this clonotype. The antigen remains unidentified. The sample consisted of blood, either unsorted or a sorted T cell fraction (not recorded which). The receptor's source is a male donor with ankylosing spondylitis.

In DNA form, the CDR3 reads TGCAGTGCTAGAGAGGGCGGGATAAATGAAAAACTGTTTTTT. Amino acids: CSAREGGINEKLFF. The chain joins TRBV20-1 to TRBJ1-4; D is unresolved. The CDR3 has 14 residues. CDR1 DFQATT and CDR2 SNEGSKA come from the germline V gene (reference sequence). With 0 bases removed from V and 5 bases from J, the gap between germline ends came to 10 bases.